This T cell receptor beta chain was identified during a study of blood T cell repertoires in COVID-19 (dated by TCRdb to 2019 to 2021). Regarding the study in general: Samples from collaborators originated in the United States, Italy and Spain and spanned both the acute and convalescent phases of COVID-19. The material from the prospective study consisted of cDNA or gDNA derived from T cells, B-cell-depleted T cells, or PBMCs. The dataset comprised deeply sampled blood TCRbeta repertoires from subjects exposed to, actively infected with, or recovered from COVID-19. The repertoires were made available in a free public database intended to serve as a resource for research on the immune response to SARS-CoV-2. Samples were obtained from the ongoing ImmuneRACE study (first 160 participants) and from 1,000 to 1,500 subjects provided by 6 global collaborators. Sample metadata almost always included a de-identified subject ID, COVID-19 status, age in years and sex. HLA class I and class II types, where available, came from metadata supplied by the sample provider rather than from assay-based typing.

The immunoSEQ Assay, a bias-controlled multiplex PCR, was used to amplify TCRbeta CDR3 regions from genomic DNA. On the study's bioinformatics: Nucleated cell counts per sample were estimated from amplification of reference gene primers within the assay. Sequence reads were collapsed and filtered to measure the absolute abundance of every unique TCRbeta CDR3 rearrangement. Productive Simpson clonality was computed per sample as the square root of Simpson's diversity index over productive rearrangements. Drawn from immuneACCESS, this table holds only the in-frame rearrangements with V and J called that TCRdb kept. Clones are partly lost; checked studies trace under half to an unresolved V gene and leave the rest unexplained. The DNA gave D and trimming, while V, J and clone size come from that table. The sample contains around 290,000 clones, about nine tenths of them found a single time. The ten largest make up under 3% of the sample.

Comment on this clone: Its antigen specificity is not known. Per-base quality was not reported, and no clone a single base away is much larger than it.

CDR1 and CDR2 (LNHNV, YYDKDF) derive from the germline V gene (reference sequence). Taken from cysteine to phenylalanine, the CDR3 has 17 residues. The kept DNA is CDR3 alone, 51 bases in frame from the first base. V lost 2 bases and J lost 1 base; the stretch between them is 15 bases long. The study at large found these results: The amount of clinical and demographic metadata varied by source and participant and was provided uncurated.

Participants in the prospective study were aged roughly 18 to 100 years, lived in 24 United States geographic areas, and enrolled through a virtual design. Cohort assignment in the prospective study relied on participant-reported clinical history from a screening survey and a study questionnaire. ImmuneRACE Cohort 3 recovered participants were defined by two consecutive negative NP/OP PCR tests, healthcare professional clearance, or symptom resolution. Each participant in the prospective study had whole blood, serum and a nasopharyngeal or oropharyngeal swab collected by mobile phlebotomists. Additional blood draws and questionnaires over an approximately 2-month period could optionally be provided by prospective study participants. Blood samples from the prospective study were shipped frozen or at room temperature prior to DNA extraction.

The material sequenced was PBMCs or T cells enriched from blood (not recorded which). The TCR sequence derives from a woman between 18 and 29 years old who had recovered from COVID-19. The sequence is built from TRBV15 and TRBJ1-5; the D gene is unclear. The CDR3 is CATSRSVKWQSNQPQHF. The nucleotide sequence is given as TGTGCCACCAGCAGATCCGTCAAATGGCAGAGCAATCAGCCCCAGCATTTT.